Below, 18 T cell receptor beta chains from the same sample are listed, as sequenced in a study of blood T cell repertoires in COVID-19. Sequenced by immunoSEQ multiplex PCR; TCRdb stores in-frame clones only, minus some. The sample holds 200,000 or so clones, over 75% seen once. Sequencing was carried out using PBMCs or T cells enriched from blood (not recorded which). These receptors were taken from a woman aged 40 to 55 with acute COVID-19.

The genes are TRBV24-1 and TRBJ1-3; the D is unclear. The CDR3 runs 19 residues. Germline V gene data show CDR1 as KGHDR and CDR2 as SFDVKD. Trimming took 5 bases from V and 0 from J, leaving 22 bases between them. CDR3 loop: CATSVPMDPGSISGNTIYF. The CDR3 nucleotides are TGTGCCACCAGTGTCCCAATGGATCCGGGATCTATCTCTGGAAACACCATATATTTT.

The V call is TRBV5-1, the J call TRBJ1-1, with D hard to call. The CDR3 totals 14 residues. Trimming took off 3 bases at V and 5 bases at J, with 14 bases between the two ends. Germline loops: CDR1 SGHRS, CDR2 YFSETQ. CDR3 region: CASSSSAGGTEAFF. The CDR3 nucleotides read TGCGCCAGCAGCTCTAGCGCGGGTGGGACTGAAGCTTTCTTT. Based on the CDR3 plus reference TRBV5-1 and TRBJ1-1, the full variable domain is KAGVTQTPRYLIKTRGQQVTLSCSPISGHRSVSWYQQTPGQGLQFLFEYFSETQRNKGNFPGRFSGRQFSNSRSEMNVSTLELGDSALYLCASSSSAGGTEAFFGQGTRLTVV.

The chain links TRBV7-8 to TRBJ1-3, with TRBD1 identical over 9 bases. The length of the CDR3 is 16 residues. CDR1 is SGHVS, CDR2 FQNEAQ, per germline. J was trimmed by 2 bases and V by 5 bases; bases with no gene match: 7. CDR3 DNA: TGTGCCAGCAGCCCAAACAGGGGGCTAGCTGGAAACACCATATATTTT. This gives the protein CASSPNRGLAGNTIYF.

This CDR3 reads CASSDRTGPRQPQHF. DNA of the CDR3: TGTGCCAGCAGTGATCGAACAGGGCCGAGGCAGCCCCAGCATTTT. The V and J genes are TRBV6-1 and TRBJ1-5; possibly TRBD1 for D (6 bases). Trimming stripped 3 bases from V and 7 bases from J, with 16 bases between. The CDR3 contains 15 residues. Germline V gives CDR1 MNHNS, CDR2 SASEGT.

The sample holds many counts of this clone. V is TRBV27 and J is TRBJ1-1; 8 nucleotides agree with TRBD1. Germline CDR1 reads MNHEY; CDR2 reads SMNVEV (reference sequence). The CDR3 contains 16 residues. V was pared by 5 bases and J by 3 bases, with 11 bases of the junction left unmatched. CDR3: CASSTNRGRRDTEAFF. CDR3 bases: TGTGCCAGCAGTACAAACAGGGGGAGAAGGGACACTGAAGCTTTCTTT.

The V gene is TRBV9, the J gene TRBJ1-2; 7 bases match TRBD1. Germline V gene sequence: CDR1 SGDLS, CDR2 YYNGEE. The CDR3 loop spans 14 amino acids. V was pared by 4 bases and J by 3 bases, with 6 bases of the junction left unmatched. CDR3: CASSSTGFDYGYTF. CDR3 DNA: TGTGCCAGCAGCTCGACAGGGTTTGACTATGGCTACACCTTC.

The chain has TRBV9 and TRBJ2-7, with D tentatively TRBD2 (5 bases). Trimming shortened V by 4 bases and J by 3 bases, and 14 bases separated the two germline ends. Germline V gene sequence: CDR1 SGDLS, CDR2 YYNGEE. The CDR3 spans 14 residues. As DNA, the CDR3 is TGTGCCAGCAGCCTCAGGTTTGGGAGCTACGAGCAGTACTTC. Protein product: CASSLRFGSYEQYF. Based on the CDR3 plus reference TRBV9 and TRBJ2-7, the full variable domain is DSGVTQTPKHLITATGQRVTLRCSPRSGDLSVYWYQQSLDQGLQFLIQYYNGEERAKGNILERFSAQQFPDLHSELNLSSLELGDSALYFCASSLRFGSYEQYFGPGTRLTVT.

V usage is TRBV23-1 and J usage is TRBJ2-2; 8 bases align to TRBD1. TRBV23-1 is known as an ORF, though its function is uncertain. This CDR3 has 16 residues. V lost 6 bases and J lost 5; bases outside the gene matches: 11. CDR3 in DNA: TGCGCCAGCAGGGATTACACAGGGGGGAGAACCGGGGAGCTGTTTTTT. As protein: CASRDYTGGRTGELFF.

This clone was seen only a few times. The chain carries TRBV28 and TRBJ1-5; no definite D call. Trimming stripped 3 bases from V and 0 bases from J, with 9 bases between. The germline gives CDR1 MDHEN, CDR2 SYDVKM. The CDR3 has 15 amino acids. CDR3 sequence (DNA): TGTGCCAGCAGTTTCCGACTTTATAGCAATCAGCCCCAGCATTTT. Its translation: CASSFRLYSNQPQHF. The full variable domain, rest sourced from reference TRBV28 and TRBJ1-5, is DVKVTQSSRYLVKRTGEKVFLECVQDMDHENMFWYRQDPGLGLRLIYFSYDVKMKEKGDIPEGYSVSREKKERFSLILESASTNQTSMYLCASSFRLYSNQPQHFGDGTRLSIL.

The V call is TRBV6-1, the J call TRBJ1-5, with 8 bases identical to TRBD1. The CDR3 loop spans 16 amino acids. V lost 6 bases, J lost 2 bases, and 9 bases stayed unmatched. Germline CDR1 MNHNS, CDR2 SASEGT. The CDR3 loop is CASRESGGGGNQPQHF. The CDR3 DNA is TGTGCCAGCAGGGAATCAGGGGGCGGCGGCAATCAGCCCCAGCATTTT.

The genes are TRBV5-1 and TRBJ2-7; D might be TRBD1 (5 bases). V shed 1 base and J shed 6 bases, with 14 bases lying between them. The length of the CDR3 is 14 residues. Germline V lookup: CDR1 SGHRS, CDR2 YFSETQ. CDR3 amino acids: CASSLQGFEAEQYF. The CDR3 nucleotides read TGCGCCAGCAGCTTGCAGGGTTTCGAGGCCGAGCAGTACTTC.

J is TRBJ2-1 and V is TRBV6-6; maybe TRBD2 (6 bases). The CDR3 is made up of 15 amino acids. V lost 2 bases, J lost 6 bases, and 14 bases lay in between. Germline V gene data show CDR1 as MNHNY and CDR2 as SVGAGI (reference sequence). The chain's CDR3 is CASSYKAGPSNEQFF. The DNA of the CDR3 is TGTGCCAGCAGTTACAAAGCGGGCCCTAGCAATGAGCAGTTCTTC.

This CDR3 reads CASSLTGFVTEAFF. For the CDR3, the DNA is TGTGCCAGCAGCTTGACAGGATTCGTCACTGAAGCTTTCTTT. V is TRBV7-3 and J is TRBJ1-1, with TRBD1 as a possible D gene (6 bases). Trimming took off 3 bases at V and 4 bases at J, with 12 bases between the two ends. Per germline, CDR1 SGHTA and CDR2 FQGTGA. The length of the CDR3 is 14 residues.

The gene calls are TRBV6-1 and TRBJ1-4; maybe TRBD1 (6 bases). The CDR3 spans 13 residues. V was cut by 6 bases and J by 4 bases, with 9 bases left in between. Germline V gives CDR1 MNHNS, CDR2 SASEGT. CDR3 nucleotide sequence: TGTGCCAGCAGAGGACAGATTAATGAAAAACTGTTTTTT. Translated: CASRGQINEKLFF.

The chain recombines TRBV9 with TRBJ2-7; D not certain. CDR1 SGDLS and CDR2 YYNGEE come from the germline V gene. This CDR3 has 12 amino acids. Trimming removed 0 bases at V and 6 bases at J, with 7 bases between. The CDR3: CASSVASGEQYF. CDR3 nucleotide sequence: TGTGCCAGCAGCGTAGCCTCGGGCGAGCAGTACTTC.

This clone came up many times. The chain links TRBV7-8 to TRBJ1-2, with D tentatively TRBD1 (6 bases). Trimming removed 6 bases at V and 3 bases at J, with 17 bases between. This CDR3 spans 15 amino acids. CDR1 and CDR2 (germline): SGHVS, FQNEAQ. The CDR3 DNA reads as TGTGCCAGCAGTTCGGATGGGGGCGCCGACTATGGCTACACCTTC. It specifies CASSSDGGADYGYTF.

The chain has TRBV2 and TRBJ1-3; tentatively, D is TRBD1 (5 bases). V lost 5 bases to trimming and J lost 2 bases, with 13 bases between them. The V gene's germline CDR1 is SNHLY and CDR2 FYNNEI. The CDR3 totals 15 residues. CDR3 region: CASSFRLGAGNTIYF. The CDR3 DNA reads as TGTGCCAGCAGTTTCAGGCTAGGGGCTGGAAACACCATATATTTT.

The gene calls are TRBV18 and TRBJ1-5; 7 bases line up with TRBD1. The CDR3 is 15 residues long. Germline V gives CDR1 KGHSH, CDR2 LQKENI. Trimming cost V 6 bases and J 3 bases; bases outside gene matches: 8. The CDR3 is CASSPTGVPNQPQHF. For the CDR3, the DNA is TGTGCCAGCTCCCCTACAGGGGTTCCCAATCAGCCCCAGCATTTT. The entire variable domain, with the rest obtained from reference TRBV18 and TRBJ1-5, is as follows: NAGVMQNPRHLVRRRGQEARLRCSPMKGHSHVYWYRQLPEEGLKFMVYLQKENIIDESGMPKERFSAEFPKEGPSILRIQQVVRGDSAAYFCASSPTGVPNQPQHFGDGTRLSIL.